The rows below give T cell receptor beta chains drawn from one sample of a study of blood T cell repertoires in COVID-19. Profiled with immunoSEQ multiplex PCR; TCRdb holds only in-frame clones, not every one. In the table there are some 130,000 clones, 79% of which are singletons. Material: peripheral blood. The source of these receptors is an elderly woman with acute or convalescent COVID-19. CDR3s include the opening cysteine and the closing phenylalanine or tryptophan. D genes are given only for firm matches. Size tells how often a clone was seen (once, few, many) or the class of an expanded clone, and some rows leave it out.

V	J	size	D	CDR3	DNA
TRBV19	TRBJ2-3	-	TRBD2	CASTPAGGSTDTQYF	TGTGCCAGTACCCCAGCGGGGGGGAGCACAGATACGCAGTATTTT
TRBV7-2	TRBJ2-3	-	TRBD2	CASSIAKRGSTDTQYF	TGTGCCAGCAGCATCGCGAAGCGGGGGAGCACAGATACGCAGTATTTT
TRBV5-1	TRBJ1-4	-	-	CASSLGQDNEKLFF	TGCGCCAGCAGCTTGGGACAGGACAATGAAAAACTGTTTTTT
TRBV5-4	TRBJ1-2	-	TRBD1	CASRAGTGGGYTF	TGTGCCAGCAGGGCCGGGACAGGGGGTGGCTACACCTTC
TRBV5-1	TRBJ2-1	-	TRBD2	CASSLAGPAGGDNEQFF	TGCGCCAGCAGCTTGGCGGGGCCAGCGGGAGGGGACAATGAGCAGTTCTTC
TRBV2	TRBJ2-3	-	-	CASSDLEIDTQYF	TGTGCCAGCAGTGACTTGGAGATTGATACGCAGTATTTT
TRBV24-1	TRBJ2-6	-	-	CATSDLGSSGANVLTF	TGTGCCACCAGTGATTTGGGGAGCTCTGGGGCCAACGTCCTGACTTTC
TRBV6-5	TRBJ1-4	-	TRBD1	CASRARGLSGEKLFF	TGTGCCAGCAGAGCTAGGGGGCTCTCGGGGGAAAAACTGTTTTTT
TRBV5-5	TRBJ2-5	-	-	CASSLEDSLYGETQYF	TGTGCCAGCAGCTTAGAGGACAGCTTGTATGGCGAGACCCAGTACTTC
TRBV19	TRBJ1-1	-	-	CASIPGLGRMNTEAFF	TGTGCCAGTATACCGGGGTTGGGTCGGATGAACACTGAAGCTTTCTTT
TRBV9	TRBJ1-3	-	-	CASSHSSGNTIYF	TGTGCCAGCAGCCACAGTTCTGGAAACACCATATATTTT
TRBV6-5	TRBJ1-2	-	-	CASQGPGVYGYTF	TGTGCCAGCCAGGGCCCGGGGGTCTATGGCTACACCTTC
TRBV18	TRBJ2-7	-	-	CASSPASSYEQYF	TGTGCCAGCTCACCAGCTAGCTCCTACGAGCAGTACTTC
TRBV23-1	TRBJ1-2	-	-	CASSHPRSSRINYGYTF	TGCGCCAGCAGTCACCCCCGGTCGAGCAGGATAAACTATGGCTACACCTTC
TRBV29-1	TRBJ2-2	-	TRBD2	CSVEGLAGVNTGELFF	TGCAGCGTTGAAGGGCTAGCGGGAGTGAACACCGGGGAGCTGTTTTTT
TRBV9	TRBJ1-5	-	TRBD1	CASSVVLGRSDRANQPQHF	TGTGCCAGCAGCGTAGTCTTGGGGAGGTCGGACAGGGCGAATCAGCCCCAGCATTTT
TRBV5-5	TRBJ1-5	-	-	CASSLGGGSNQPQHF	TGTGCCAGCAGCTTGGGTGGAGGGAGCAATCAGCCCCAGCATTTT
TRBV2	TRBJ2-1	-	TRBD2	CASKAQAGYNEQFF	TGTGCCAGCAAAGCTCAAGCGGGATACAATGAGCAGTTCTTC
TRBV19	TRBJ2-7	-	TRBD1	CASSGGQAKYEQYF	TGTGCCAGTTCAGGAGGACAGGCAAAATACGAGCAGTACTTC
TRBV20-1	TRBJ2-3	-	TRBD2	CSASGTSGSTDTQYF	TGCAGTGCTAGTGGGACTAGCGGGAGCACAGATACGCAGTATTTT
TRBV7-3	TRBJ2-3	once	-	CASSLMASTDTQYF	TGTGCCAGCAGCCTAATGGCTAGCACAGATACGCAGTATTTT
TRBV7-2	TRBJ1-2	-	-	CASSLSGSSPIGYTF	TGTGCCAGCAGCTTGAGCGGGTCTTCACCGATTGGCTACACCTTC
TRBV7-8	TRBJ1-2	few	TRBD1	CASSLGQGSGYTF	TGTGCCAGCAGCTTGGGACAGGGGAGTGGCTACACCTTC
TRBV5-6	TRBJ1-2	-	-	CASSTPVSYGYTF	TGTGCCAGCAGCACCCCGGTTAGCTATGGCTACACCTTC
TRBV7-6	TRBJ1-1	once	-	CASSLASGRTEAFF	TGTGCCAGCAGCTTAGCCTCAGGGCGAACTGAAGCTTTCTTT
TRBV2	TRBJ2-6	once	TRBD1	CASRGTGDFGGANVLTF	TGTGCCAGCCGTGGGACAGGGGACTTTGGTGGGGCCAACGTCCTGACTTTC
TRBV7-7	TRBJ2-1	-	-	CASSLVADDNEQFF	TGTGCTAGCAGCTTAGTAGCGGATGACAATGAGCAGTTCTTC
TRBV4-3	TRBJ1-2	-	-	CASSQDQTGSYGYTF	TGCGCCAGCAGCCAAGATCAAACAGGGAGCTATGGCTACACCTTC
TRBV5-5	TRBJ2-1	-	-	CASSLQGQSYNEQFF	TGTGCCAGCAGCTTGCAGGGTCAATCCTACAATGAGCAGTTCTTC
TRBV7-3	TRBJ2-2	-	-	CASSLRNTGELFF	TGTGCCAGCAGCCTTCGGAACACCGGGGAGCTGTTTTTT
TRBV28	TRBJ1-5	-	-	CASRVQVAGSQPQHF	TGTGCCAGCAGGGTTCAGGTGGCGGGAAGTCAGCCCCAGCATTTT
TRBV5-8	TRBJ2-6	-	TRBD1	CASRQGTGANVLTF	TGTGCCAGTCGACAGGGGACTGGGGCCAACGTCCTGACTTTC
TRBV7-9	TRBJ2-5	-	-	CASSLNRAETQYF	TGTGCCAGCAGCTTAAACAGGGCGGAGACCCAGTACTTC
TRBV19	TRBJ2-3	-	TRBD2	CASSIGGGASDTQYF	TGTGCCAGTAGTATAGGCGGGGGGGCATCCGATACGCAGTATTTT
TRBV7-3	TRBJ2-1	-	TRBD2	CASSTSGRGNEQFF	TGTGCCAGCAGTACAAGCGGGAGGGGGAATGAGCAGTTCTTC
TRBV19	TRBJ1-5	few	-	CASSIDRGNQPQHF	TGTGCCAGTAGTATAGACAGGGGTAATCAGCCCCAGCATTTT
TRBV12-3/TRBV12-4	TRBJ2-1	-	-	CASSSHRNNEQFF	TGTGCCAGCAGTTCACACAGGAACAATGAGCAGTTCTTC
TRBV19	TRBJ1-2	few	TRBD1	CASSASTGMNYGYTF	TGTGCCAGTAGTGCTTCGACAGGGATGAACTATGGCTACACCTTC
TRBV7-2	TRBJ2-7	-	TRBD2	CASSFWGTSGRREQYF	TGTGCCAGCAGCTTTTGGGGGACTAGCGGGAGGCGAGAGCAGTACTTC
TRBV30	TRBJ2-7	few	-	CAWSSRDGGQYF	TGTGCCTGGAGCTCAAGAGACGGGGGGCAGTACTTC
TRBV19	TRBJ1-1	-	-	CASSTGGPEAFF	TGTGCCAGTAGTACCGGCGGCCCTGAAGCTTTCTTT
TRBV5-6	TRBJ1-6	few	-	CASSSRVWDSPLHF	TGTGCCAGCAGCTCCAGGGTGTGGGATTCACCCCTCCACTTT